These 25 T cell receptor beta chains share one sample of origin, sequenced in a study of CD8 T cells in Susac syndrome. 0.5 to 1 ug RNA was reverse transcribed with random hexamers. One entry per CDR3 protein, called by TCRdb with MiXCR from the immunoSEQ multiplex PCR reads. Of approximately 190,000 distinct CDR3 sequences in the sample, more than 85% were seen once. The specimen was CD4+ T cells from PBMCs. The receptor set was obtained from a human donor with Susac syndrome.

CDR3 nucleotide sequence: TGTGCCTGGAGCCCGCGCCCGAAGAACTATGGCTACACCTTC. Protein: CAWSPRPKNYGYTF. The V gene is TRBV30, the J gene TRBJ1-2; D ambiguous. V was cut by 3 bases and J by 2 bases, with 13 bases left in between. Germline-derived CDR1 and CDR2 are GTSNPN and SVGIG (reference sequence). The CDR3 is made up of 14 amino acids. Drawing the rest from reference TRBV30 and TRBJ1-2, the complete variable domain is SQTIHQWPATLVQPVGSPLSLECTVEGTSNPNLYWYRQAAGRGLQLLFYSVGIGQISSEVPQNLSASRPQDRQFILSSKKLLLSDSGFYLCAWSPRPKNYGYTFGSGTRLTVV.

The chain carries TRBV3-1 and TRBJ2-7; 8 bases fit TRBD1. Trimming removed 4 bases from V and 6 bases from J; junction bases left unmatched: 2. This CDR3 has 12 residues. Germline assignment: CDR1 LGHDT and CDR2 YNNKEL (reference sequence). CDR3 residues: CASSLGQGEQYF. DNA for the CDR3: TGTGCCAGCAGCCTCGGACAGGGCGAGCAGTACTTC.

This clonotype was seen more than once but under ten times. The chain employs TRBV7-3 and TRBJ1-3; D is ambiguous. The CDR3 is 13 residues long. V lost 6 bases and J lost 0, with 6 bases in between. From germline, CDR1 is SGHTA and CDR2 FQGTGA. The CDR3 DNA sequence: TGTGCCAGCAGTTCGGGCTCTGGAAACACCATATATTTT. The encoded protein is CASSSGSGNTIYF.

This chain connects TRBV29-1 to TRBJ2-5; TRBD2 matches 9 bases. Per the germline V gene, CDR1 is SQVTM and CDR2 is ANQGSEA. V was pared by 6 bases and J by 5 bases, with 7 bases of the junction left unmatched. CDR3 length equals 13 residues. CDR3 sequence: CSVSSGVWETQYF. Written as DNA, the CDR3 is TGCAGCGTGTCTAGCGGGGTGTGGGAGACCCAGTACTTC.

This clonotype was counted a single time. Here the CDR3 reads CASSLNRAGLTYF. Written as DNA, the CDR3 is TGTGCCAGCAGTTTAAATAGGGCAGGGCTTACGTATTTT. V gene TRBV12-3 or TRBV12-4 combines with J gene TRBJ2-3, with D possibly matching TRBD1 (5 bases). CDR3 length: 13 amino acids. The ends were cut back, 2 bases at V and 14 bases at J, with 17 bases in the middle.

The chain carries TRBV28 and TRBJ2-1, with TRBD2 as a possible D gene (5 bases). Deletions cut 3 bases from V and 9 bases from J, with 15 bases between. Germline assignment: CDR1 MDHEN and CDR2 SYDVKM. The CDR3 consists of 14 residues. The CDR3 sequence: CASSLRKRLGEQFF. The CDR3 DNA reads as TGTGCCAGCAGTTTGCGAAAGCGGTTGGGTGAGCAGTTCTTC.

The CDR3 nucleotides are TGCAGCGTTACACATACCCAACCCGGGGATACGCAGTATTTT. Its protein is CSVTHTQPGDTQYF. The chain carries TRBV29-1 and TRBJ2-3, with D hard to call. The germline V gene encodes CDR1 SQVTM and CDR2 ANQGSEA. Trimming pared 5 bases from V and 6 bases from J, leaving 18 bases between. The CDR3 length is 14 residues.

This clonotype has only a few counts. The rearrangement uses TRBV5-4 and TRBJ2-7; D not certain. The CDR3 loop spans 13 amino acids. Germline V gene data show CDR1 as SGHNT and CDR2 as YYREEE (reference sequence). V was trimmed by 0 bases and J by 7 bases, leaving 11 bases between them. Here the CDR3 DNA reads TGTGCCAGCAGCTTGGTCCCGATTGAGGAGCAGTACTTC. Its protein is CASSLVPIEEQYF.

V usage is TRBV5-1 and J usage is TRBJ2-5; a possible D gene is TRBD2 (6 bases). Germline V gene lookup returns CDR1 SGHRS and CDR2 YFSETQ. With 0 bases removed from V and 2 bases from J, the gap between germline ends came to 14 bases. The CDR3 is 16 residues long. In DNA form, the CDR3 reads TGCGCCAGCAGCTTGGAGGGAGGCCGACGGCAAGAGACCCAGTACTTC. It is translated as CASSLEGGRRQETQYF.

The genes are TRBV27 and TRBJ1-1; D perhaps matches TRBD1 (6 bases). With 5 bases removed from V and 2 bases from J, the gap between germline ends came to 12 bases. Germline V CDR1 and CDR2: MNHEY, SMNVEV (reference sequence). The CDR3 is made up of 14 amino acids. The CDR3 DNA reads as TGTGCCAGCAGTACGGACAGAGCTAACACTGAAGCTTTCTTT. Protein product: CASSTDRANTEAFF.

This clonotype was seen once. The CDR3 loop is CASSPPNQGDSNEQFF. As DNA, the CDR3 is TGTGCCAGCTCACCACCGAATCAGGGGGATTCCAATGAGCAGTTCTTC. V is TRBV18 and J is TRBJ2-1; 7 nucleotides match TRBD1. CDR1 KGHSH and CDR2 LQKENI come from the germline V gene. Trimming cost V 0 bases and J 6 bases; bases outside gene matches: 8. This CDR3 is built from 16 residues.

V and J are TRBV20-1 and TRBJ2-1; 10 bases match TRBD2. Germline CDR1 reads DFQATT; CDR2 reads SNEGSKA (reference sequence). J gave up 3 bases and V 1 base, and 3 bases lay outside the gene matches. The CDR3 totals 15 residues. The CDR3 region is CSARGTSGYYNEQFF. The DNA of the CDR3 is TGCAGTGCTAGAGGGACTAGCGGTTACTACAATGAGCAGTTCTTC.

This clonotype occurred once. This chain connects TRBV3-1 to TRBJ1-2; 7 bases fit TRBD1. V was pared by 0 bases and J by 8 bases, with 9 bases of the junction left unmatched. Per germline, CDR1 LGHDT and CDR2 YNNKEL (reference sequence). The CDR3 has 15 amino acids. DNA for the CDR3: TGTGCCAGCAGCCAAGATGCGGCAGGGGGAAGGGGCTACACCTTC. Protein sequence: CASSQDAAGGRGYTF.

This sequence joins TRBV5-1 and TRBJ2-7, with D perhaps TRBD1 (6 bases). Germline V gives CDR1 SGHRS, CDR2 YFSETQ. The ends were cut back, 2 bases at V and 0 bases at J, with 18 bases in the middle. The CDR3 runs 17 residues. The CDR3 DNA sequence: TGCGCCAGCAGCTTCTCCAGGGGCCGATCCTCCTCCTACGAGCAGTACTTC. Its translation: CASSFSRGRSSSYEQYF.

The CDR3: CASSSIAEGQALAGANVLTF. The CDR3 bases are TGTGCCAGCAGCTCCATCGCAGAGGGACAGGCCTTGGCTGGGGCCAACGTCCTGACTTTC. This sequence joins TRBV28 and TRBJ2-6; 8 nucleotides align to TRBD1. Germline trimming cut 6 bases from V and 2 bases from J; bases unmatched to any gene: 18. The CDR3 has 20 amino acids. The germline CDR1 and CDR2 sequences are MDHEN and SYDVKM.

This chain joins TRBV7-9 and TRBJ1-1; TRBD1 aligns across 7 bases. Germline V gene sequence: CDR1 SEHNR, CDR2 FQNEAQ (reference sequence). Trimming cost V 8 bases and J 5 bases; bases outside gene matches: 5. The CDR3 contains 12 residues. The CDR3: CASEGAGTEAFF. CDR3 bases: TGTGCCAGCGAGGGGGCGGGAACTGAAGCTTTCTTT.

The V call is TRBV11-2, the J call TRBJ1-5, with D uncertain. Per germline, CDR1 SGHAT and CDR2 FQNNGV. This CDR3 comprises 15 residues. Trimming left V 2 bases short and J 7 bases short, with 15 bases between. The CDR3 DNA reads as TGTGCCAGCAGCTTAAATTCCCCAGGAGGACAGCCCCAGCATTTT. Translation: CASSLNSPGGQPQHF. Supplemented by reference TRBV11-2 and TRBJ1-5, the full variable domain reads EAGVAQSPRYKIIEKRQSVAFWCNPISGHATLYWYQQILGQGPKLLIQFQNNGVVDDSQLPKDRFSAERLKGVDSTLKIQPAKLEDSAVYLCASSLNSPGGQPQHFGDGTRLSIL.

The J gene is TRBJ2-3, the V gene TRBV20-1; 7 nucleotides align to TRBD1. V was clipped by 6 bases and J by 4 bases; unmatched bases: 7. The CDR3 is 13 amino acids. Germline CDR1 and CDR2: DFQATT and SNEGSKA (reference sequence). CDR3 nucleotide sequence: TGCAGTGCCACCTCCGACAGGGCAGATACGCAGTATTTT. Translation gives CSATSDRADTQYF.

The chain combines TRBV30 with TRBJ1-4; unclear D gene. This CDR3 has 14 residues. V lost 2 bases and J 7 bases, leaving 14 bases between the germline ends. Looked up from germline, CDR1 is GTSNPN and CDR2 is SVGIG (reference sequence). The chain's CDR3 is CAWSLGFIGEKLFF. DNA for the CDR3: TGTGCCTGGAGTTTGGGGTTTATAGGTGAAAAACTGTTTTTT.

This clonotype was counted once. J is TRBJ2-7 and V is TRBV5-1; either TRBD1 or TRBD2 may fit D (5 bases each). This CDR3 region has 14 residues. Germline-derived CDR1 and CDR2 are SGHRS and YFSETQ. V was cut by 2 bases and J by 0 bases, with 9 bases left in between. The CDR3 protein is CASSFRDDSYEQYF. As DNA, the CDR3 is TGCGCCAGCAGCTTTCGGGACGACTCCTACGAGCAGTACTTC. Looking up the rest from reference TRBV5-1 and TRBJ2-7 gives the full variable domain: KAGVTQTPRYLIKTRGQQVTLSCSPISGHRSVSWYQQTPGQGLQFLFEYFSETQRNKGNFPGRFSGRQFSNSRSEMNVSTLELGDSALYLCASSFRDDSYEQYFGPGTRLTVT.

This clonotype was recorded once. This chain connects TRBV19 to TRBJ2-4; 9 positions agree with TRBD1. The CDR3 has 14 amino acids. In germline, CDR1 is LNHDA, CDR2 SQIVND (reference sequence). J gave up 7 bases and V 4 bases, and 5 bases lay outside the gene matches. The CDR3 here is CASSTTGGSNIQYF. The CDR3, as DNA: TGTGCCAGTAGTACTACAGGGGGCAGTAACATTCAGTACTTC.

This clonotype was counted a single time. The genes are TRBV20-1 and TRBJ1-2, with 8 nucleotides matching TRBD1. V shed 4 bases, J shed 2 bases, and the junction held 9 bases outside the gene matches. The CDR3 consists of 15 residues. Looked up from germline, CDR1 is DFQATT and CDR2 is SNEGSKA (reference sequence). This chain's CDR3 is CSATYPGGGNYGYTF. CDR3 DNA: TGCAGTGCTACCTACCCAGGGGGCGGGAACTATGGCTACACCTTC.

The chain joins TRBV13 to TRBJ2-1; D unclear. Per the germline V gene, CDR1 is PRHDT and CDR2 is FYEKMQ (reference sequence). V was trimmed by 5 bases and J by 0 bases, leaving 20 bases between them. CDR3 length: 18 residues. The CDR3 spells CASSAGPIGADSYNEQFF. CDR3 sequence (DNA): TGTGCCAGCAGCGCCGGCCCTATAGGTGCTGACTCCTACAATGAGCAGTTCTTC.

The J gene is TRBJ1-2, the V gene TRBV2, with 9 bases aligning to TRBD1. Trimming removed 8 bases from V and 8 bases from J; junction bases left unmatched: 9. The germline V gene encodes CDR1 SNHLY and CDR2 FYNNEI. The CDR3 runs to 13 residues. The CDR3 sequence: CASVVGTGRGYTF. CDR3 nucleotides: TGTGCCAGCGTTGTGGGGACAGGGAGAGGCTACACCTTC.

V is TRBV28 and J is TRBJ1-5; the D gene is possibly TRBD1 (5 bases). Per the germline V gene, CDR1 is MDHEN and CDR2 is SYDVKM. The CDR3 totals 11 residues. V gave up 7 bases and J gave up 10 bases, with 11 bases separating them. The CDR3 loop reads CASKGTHPQHF. The CDR3 nucleotides are TGTGCCAGCAAAGGGACCCATCCCCAGCATTTT.